The source of this T cell receptor beta chain is a study of T cell repertoires in cytomegalovirus infection. Study at large: Indicated by public TCR beta signatures were CMV infection and matching HLA type.

Remarks on this clonotype: The antigen remains undetermined.

TCRdb analysed the reads with MiXCR anew, one entry per CDR3 protein. The sample consists of about 330,000 distinct CDR3 sequences, 8% to 9.5% of them appearing once. Study findings and constraints: Based on cumulative public TCR beta family frequency, carriers of CMV plus the relevant HLA were identified.

The ends were cut back, 5 bases at V and 6 bases at J, with 17 bases in the middle. Germline CDR1 SGHTA, CDR2 FQGTGA. The CDR3 is 14 residues long. The V and J genes are TRBV7-3 and TRBJ2-7; possibly TRBD1 or TRBD2 for D (6 bases each). The sequence was obtained from a human donor in good health (CMV status not recorded). Some clones in this sample may be carry-over from other donors' samples. The sample consisted of PBMCs. This CDR3 is CASSPPGAGSEQYF. The CDR3 DNA reads as TGTGCCAGCAGCCCACCGGGGGCAGGGAGCGAGCAGTACTTC.